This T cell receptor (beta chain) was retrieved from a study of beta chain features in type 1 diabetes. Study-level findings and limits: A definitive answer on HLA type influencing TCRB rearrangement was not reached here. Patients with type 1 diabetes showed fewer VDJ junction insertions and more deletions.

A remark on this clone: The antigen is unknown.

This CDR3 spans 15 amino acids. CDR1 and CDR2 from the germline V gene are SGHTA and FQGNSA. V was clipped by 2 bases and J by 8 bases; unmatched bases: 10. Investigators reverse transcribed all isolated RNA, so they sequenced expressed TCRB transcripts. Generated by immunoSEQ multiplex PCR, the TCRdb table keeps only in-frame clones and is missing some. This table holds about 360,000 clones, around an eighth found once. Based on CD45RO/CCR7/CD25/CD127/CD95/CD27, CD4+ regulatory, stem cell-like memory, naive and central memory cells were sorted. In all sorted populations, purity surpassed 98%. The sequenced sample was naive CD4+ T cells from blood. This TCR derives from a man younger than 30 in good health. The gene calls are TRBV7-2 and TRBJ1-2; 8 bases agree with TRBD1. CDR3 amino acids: CASSLRVGQDGGYTF. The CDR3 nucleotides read TGTGCCAGCAGCTTACGTGTGGGACAGGACGGCGGCTACACCTTC.